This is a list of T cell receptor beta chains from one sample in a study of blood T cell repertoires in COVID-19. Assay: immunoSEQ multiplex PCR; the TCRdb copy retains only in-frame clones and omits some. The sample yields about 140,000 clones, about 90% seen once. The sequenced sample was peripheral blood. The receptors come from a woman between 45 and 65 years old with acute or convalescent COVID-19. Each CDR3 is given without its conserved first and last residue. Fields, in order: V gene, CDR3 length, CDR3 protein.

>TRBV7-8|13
ASSSAGTLASGYT
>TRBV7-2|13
ASSLAGGSTDTQY
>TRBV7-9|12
ASSLGEGLGEQF
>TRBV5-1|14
ASSLAIQTSLVEQY
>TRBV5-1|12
ASSLFLGNTEAF
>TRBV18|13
ASSTSGDTNEKLF
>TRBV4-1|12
ASSQGDRTDGYT
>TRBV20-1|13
SASRQGASNQPQH
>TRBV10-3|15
AISQRQTGTMNTEAF
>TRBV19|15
ASSEGQGDYSNQPQH
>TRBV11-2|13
ASSFTGQGNTEAF
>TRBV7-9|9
ASPIPYEQY
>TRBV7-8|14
ASSLAGQGIGDTQY
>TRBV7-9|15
ASSLRVGGLASDEQY
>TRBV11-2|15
ASRGGTGSSYNSPLH
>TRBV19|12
ASRISRQDYEQY
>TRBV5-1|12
ASSWGQGDSPLH
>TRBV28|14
ASSVQPGRANTEAF
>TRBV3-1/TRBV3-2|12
ASSQGQSNQPQH
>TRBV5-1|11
ASRPGQTDTQY
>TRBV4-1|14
ASSQDGTGGFEKLF
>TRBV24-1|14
ATSDPQGDNTDTQY
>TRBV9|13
ASSPRGSFGNTIY
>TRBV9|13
ASSANRETPNGYT
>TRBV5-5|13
ASSPGLGTSNEQF
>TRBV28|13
ASSPPGTGVEKLF
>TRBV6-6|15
ASSPGLAGGPIYEQF
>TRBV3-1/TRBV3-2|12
ASSGSGGRGELF
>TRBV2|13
ATAKGLAGGGEQY
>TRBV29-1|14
SVASGGGSTGTEAF
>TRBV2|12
ASSERDRGTEAF
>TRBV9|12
ASSAFGEATEQF
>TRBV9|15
ASSWDRESSTNEKLF
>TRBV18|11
ASSPNSNTEAF
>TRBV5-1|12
ASSLNFNAYEQY
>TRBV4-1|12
ASSLQDRAEPQH
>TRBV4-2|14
ASSRIGGAGANVLT
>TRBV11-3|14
ASSSRGAGVGDEQF
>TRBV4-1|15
ASSHVGNRGEGYGYT
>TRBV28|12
ASSLSGLAREQY
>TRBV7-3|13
ASSLAGAGTDTQY
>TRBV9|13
ASSVGHLANYGYT
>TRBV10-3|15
AISLGLAGGARETQY
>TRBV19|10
ASSIGGNEQF
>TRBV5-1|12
ASSFRLGDNEQF
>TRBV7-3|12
ASSLSGLDSPLH
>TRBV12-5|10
ASGLGRYGYT
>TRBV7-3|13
ASSPDPGSYYEQY
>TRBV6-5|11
ATGQPLGYGYT
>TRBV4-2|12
ASSPGKIRYEQY